This T cell receptor beta chain derives from a study of monozygotic twins with cystic fibrosis. Germline-derived CDR1 and CDR2 are SGHAT and FQNNGV. This CDR3 has 17 residues. The V and J ends lost 5 bases and 5 bases respectively, with 24 bases between them. Profiling relied on immunoSEQ multiplex PCR, and the TCRdb table lists in-frame clones only, not all of them. Of about 36,000 clones listed, around 82% are singletons. The J gene is TRBJ1-1, the V gene TRBV11-2; a weak D match, TRBD1 (5 bases). The TCR sequence derives from a girl aged 2 to 10 with cystic fibrosis. The sample consisted of blood. The CDR3 region has the DNA TGTGCCAGCAGCCTATCACCAAATTGGGGCCTGAGGACTGAAGCTTTCTTT. This encodes CASSLSPNWGLRTEAFF.